The 16 T cell receptor beta chains below come from one sample, sequenced in a study of T cell clonality in common variable immunodeficiency. Findings and limits, study-wide: Common variable immunodeficiency TCR beta sequences reportedly had fewer deletions and N-nucleotide insertions.

Their antigens remain unidentified. Produced via immunoSEQ multiplex PCR; TCRdb's table is partial and in-frame only. Sampling found about 20,000 clones, none seen once. The sequenced sample consisted of peripheral blood mononuclear cells. Every receptor here comes from a human donor with common variable immunodeficiency.

This clone was counted a few times. CDR3 residues: CASSHAGGNTEAFF. The sequenced CDR3 bases are TGTGCCAGTAGCCACGCCGGGGGGAACACTGAA. The gene calls are TRBV19 and TRBJ1-1; maybe TRBD1 (5 bases). The read ends 3 residues early relative to the CDR3; the germline J gene fills the gap. CDR3 length: 14 amino acids. The V end lost 6 bases, the J end lost 1 base, and 12 bases lay between the germline ends. Per germline, CDR1 LNHDA and CDR2 SQIVND (reference sequence).

The CDR3 region is CASSIVFGTADNSPLHF. The sequenced part of the CDR3 DNA is TGTGCCAGTAGTATCGTTTTTGGAACAGCAGATAATTCACCC. The chain employs TRBV19 and TRBJ1-6; D is uncertain. The read stops 3 residues short of the end of the CDR3; the missing end is completed from the germline J gene. The CDR3 runs to 17 residues. V lost 3 bases and J 5 bases, leaving 17 bases between the germline ends. Germline values: CDR1 LNHDA, CDR2 SQIVND (reference sequence).

This clone showed up just a few times. The read is 3 residues too short to cover the CDR3 end, so that end is filled in from the germline J gene. This rearrangement joins TRBV5-1 to TRBJ2-5; 7 nucleotides match TRBD2. J lost 1 base, V lost 2 bases, and 8 bases had no gene match. The CDR3 spans 16 residues. In germline, CDR1 is SGHRS, CDR2 YFSETQ. This chain's CDR3 is CASSFGGRGTQETQYF. The covered CDR3 bases are TGCGCCAGCAGCTTTGGCGGGAGAGGAACCCAAGAGACC.

This clone was detected a few times. The read terminates 3 residues ahead of where the CDR3 ends, so the germline J gene completes it. The V gene is TRBV30, the J gene TRBJ2-1; D not certain. This CDR3 is 12 amino acids long. Germline-derived CDR1 and CDR2 are GTSNPN and SVGIG (reference sequence). Trimming pared 2 bases from V and 7 bases from J, leaving 9 bases between. The CDR3: CAWSKVRNEQFF. The covered CDR3 bases are TGTGCCTGGAGTAAAGTGCGGAATGAG.

The table lists this clone with a few counts. Sequencing ends 3 residues short of the CDR3 end; the germline J gene provides the rest. The chain joins TRBV2 to TRBJ2-5, with D possibly TRBD1 on 5 matching bases. Germline CDR1 is SNHLY and CDR2 is FYNNEI. This CDR3 comprises 11 residues. V shed 4 bases and J shed 5 bases, with 5 bases lying between them. The sequenced CDR3 bases are TGTGCCAGCAGTGGACAGGAGACC. The encoded protein is CASSGQET. The CDR3 reads in full as CASSGQETQYF. The variable domain in full, with the rest retrieved from reference TRBV2 and TRBJ2-5, is EPEVTQTPSHQVTQMGQEVILRCVPISNHLYFYWYRQILGQKVEFLVSFYNNEISEKSEIFDDQFSVERPDGSNFTLKIRSTKLEDSAMYFCASSGQETQYFGPGTRLLVL.

This clone was seen only a few times. Coverage ceases 3 residues before the CDR3 finishes, and the germline J gene fills in the end. The V call is TRBV7-7, the J call TRBJ2-1, with no clear D. Germline assignment: CDR1 SSHAT and CDR2 FNYEAQ (reference sequence). The CDR3 has 14 amino acids. V was clipped by 1 base and J by 1 base, with 5 bases between them. CDR3 in amino acids: CASSLGPSYNEQFF. The covered CDR3 bases are TGTGCCAGCAGCTTAGGTCCGTCCTACAATGAG.

Worth noting for this clone: The read finishes 3 residues shy of the CDR3 end, and the germline J gene is used to complete it. This chain links TRBV2 with TRBJ1-6; D is unclear. The germline gives CDR1 SNHLY, CDR2 FYNNEI. The CDR3 has 16 residues. V lost 8 bases and J 6 bases, leaving 20 bases between the germline ends. CDR3 sequence reads: CASLNKIGPTNSPLHF. CDR3 DNA, as far as it was read: TGTGCCAGCCTTAATAAAATTGGGCCCACTAATTCACCC.

Concerning this clone: The sequence runs out 3 residues before the end of the CDR3; the remainder is reconstructed from the germline J gene. This chain joins TRBV7-2 and TRBJ1-1; a possible D gene is TRBD1 (6 bases). CDR1 and CDR2 (germline): SGHTA, FQGNSA. CDR3 size: 14 residues. V shed 1 base and J shed 5 bases, with 11 bases lying between them. The CDR3 sequence is CASSLGGGKTEAFF. CDR3 DNA (partial): TGTGCCAGCAGCTTAGGAGGGGGTAAGACTGAA.

Turning to this clone: The observed sequence ends 3 residues before the CDR3 terminus, with the missing tail filled in from the germline J gene. The chain is built from TRBV30 and TRBJ2-5; perhaps TRBD2 as D (6 bases). The CDR3 runs to 13 residues. CDR1 is GTSNPN, CDR2 SVGIG, per germline (reference sequence). Deletions cut 8 bases from V and 5 bases from J, with 18 bases between. This chain's CDR3 is CAGKGTFKETQYF. The part of the CDR3 DNA that was read is TGTGCCGGCAAAGGGACTTTTAAGGAGACC.

With regard to this clone: The sequence runs out 3 residues before the end of the CDR3; the remainder is reconstructed from the germline J gene. The chain recombines TRBV2 with TRBJ2-1, with 8 bases matching TRBD2. This CDR3 comprises 19 residues. The ends lost 6 bases at V and 0 bases at J; junction bases unmatched: 16. Germline CDR1 reads SNHLY; CDR2 reads FYNNEI. The CDR3 reads CASSRTPAGAISSYNEQFF. The part of the CDR3 DNA that was read is TGTGCCAGCAGCCGAACTCCAGCGGGGGCCATTAGCTCCTACAATGAG.

This clone qualifies as medium-sized (0.01 to 0.1%). The CDR3 end falls 3 residues outside the read, so it is completed with the germline J gene. This chain uses TRBV11-2 with TRBJ2-3; a possible D gene is TRBD1 (5 bases). This CDR3 has 12 residues. Trimming cost V 3 bases and J 4 bases, with 5 bases left between them. The germline CDR1 and CDR2 sequences are SGHAT and FQNNGV. Incomplete CDR3 DNA: TGTGCCAGCAGCTTCAGGGCAGATACG. This encodes CASSFRADT. The full CDR3 is CASSFRADTQYF.

This clone has a handful of counts. Here the CDR3 reads CASSMTAATNEKLFF. The sequenced CDR3 bases are TGTGCCAGCAGCATGACAGCTGCAACTAATGAAAAA. The gene calls are TRBV2 and TRBJ1-4; possibly TRBD1 for D (5 bases). The CDR3 is cut off 3 residues early in the read; its end comes from the germline J gene. Germline lookup yields CDR1 SNHLY and CDR2 FYNNEI. The germline V and J ends were trimmed by 6 bases and 0 bases, with 11 bases remaining between them. This CDR3 spans 15 amino acids. Variable domain in full (rest from reference TRBV2 and TRBJ1-4): EPEVTQTPSHQVTQMGQEVILRCVPISNHLYFYWYRQILGQKVEFLVSFYNNEISEKSEIFDDQFSVERPDGSNFTLKIRSTKLEDSAMYFCASSMTAATNEKLFFGSGTQLSVL.

Worth noting for this clone: The read ends 3 residues shy of where the CDR3 ends; the end is completed using the germline J gene. This rearrangement joins TRBV7-2 to TRBJ1-4; D call uncertain. Trimming removed 6 bases from V and 7 bases from J, with 12 bases in between. The germline V gene has CDR1 SGHTA and CDR2 FQGNSA. The length of the CDR3 is 13 residues. The CDR3 sequence: CASRRYEGEKLFF. The covered CDR3 bases are TGTGCCAGCAGACGTTACGAGGGTGAAAAA.

This clone was detected a few times. The CDR3 is cut off 3 residues early in the read; its end comes from the germline J gene. The chain recombines TRBV7-2 with TRBJ1-3; D is uncertain. Germline values: CDR1 SGHTA, CDR2 FQGNSA. The germline V and J ends were trimmed by 3 bases and 4 bases, with 4 bases remaining between them. CDR3 length: 12 amino acids. CDR3 loop: CASSFVGNTIYF. CDR3 bases read: TGTGCCAGCAGCTTCGTAGGAAACACC. The full variable domain, rest sourced from reference TRBV7-2 and TRBJ1-3, is GAGVSQSPSNKVTEKGKDVELRCDPISGHTALYWYRQSLGQGLEFLIYFQGNSAPDKSGLPSDRFSAERTGGSVSTLTIQRTQQEDSAVYLCASSFVGNTIYFGEGSWLTVV.

In its sample, this clone is medium-sized. CDR3 amino acids: CASSLPGPNQPQHF. The DNA read from the CDR3 is TGTGCCAGCAGCTTGCCAGGGCCCAATCAGCCC. V gene TRBV5-4 combines with J gene TRBJ1-5; a possible D gene is TRBD1 (5 bases). The read ends 3 residues before the CDR3 terminus; that terminus is restored from the germline J gene. CDR1 is SGHNT, CDR2 YYREEE, per germline (reference sequence). Trimming removed 1 base at V and 3 bases at J, with 8 bases between. This CDR3 has 14 residues.

A remark on this clone: From the germline J gene comes the end of the CDR3, since the read stops 3 residues before it. This chain uses TRBV7-9 with TRBJ1-2; the D is unclear. Germline V lookup: CDR1 SEHNR, CDR2 FQNEAQ (reference sequence). Trimming removed 1 base from V and 5 bases from J, with 11 bases in between. This CDR3 contains 14 residues. The CDR3 bases that were read are TGTGCCAGCAGCTTAGGGACTTTGGATTATGGC. Translation: CASSLGTLDYG. The CDR3 as a whole reads CASSLGTLDYGYTF.